The 14 T cell receptor beta chains below come from one sample, sequenced in a study of identical twins. TCRdb passed the 5' RACE reads through MiXCR, listing each CDR3 protein once. The data hold over 200,000 distinct CDR3 sequences, with around 6.5% observed a single time. The sample also formed part of further work on T cells expressing NK-cell markers.

The sequenced sample consisted of CD8+ T cells sorted from blood. The receptors shown here come from a woman aged 18 to 35 in good health.

At least ten counts were recorded for this clonotype. This chain joins TRBV4-3 and TRBJ2-7; possible D gene TRBD2, 5 bases. V lost 0 bases and J lost 5, with 14 bases in between. CDR1 LGHNA and CDR2 YSLEER come from the germline V gene. The CDR3 is made up of 15 amino acids. CDR3 coding DNA: TGCGCCAGCAGCCAAGATCGGACTGGGCGGGACGAGCAGTACTTC. Its translation: CASSQDRTGRDEQYF.

Ten or more counts support this clonotype. The CDR3 reads CASSLGWIRQGRTMNTEAFF. The DNA for the CDR3 is TGTGCCAGCAGCTTAGGATGGATCAGACAGGGGCGAACCATGAACACTGAAGCTTTCTTT. This chain uses TRBV7-9 with TRBJ1-1, with 8 bases lining up with TRBD1. Losses at the gene ends were 1 base for V and 0 bases for J; bases not matched to a gene: 16. CDR3 size: 20 residues. Germline lookup yields CDR1 SEHNR and CDR2 FQNEAQ (reference sequence).

This clonotype was counted ten times or more. CDR3 nucleotide sequence: TGTGCCAGCAGCACGACAGGGGTCGAGCAGTACTTC. Translation gives CASSTTGVEQYF. This chain joins TRBV6-5 and TRBJ2-7; 8 bases match TRBD1. With V trimmed by 6 bases and J by 6 bases, 4 bases remained unmatched. The CDR3 runs 12 residues. Germline V gene data show CDR1 as MNHEY and CDR2 as SVGAGI.

This clonotype has ten or more counts. The CDR3 protein is CASSLYPGQSNQPQHF. The CDR3 bases are TGTGCCAGCAGCTTGTACCCGGGACAGAGCAATCAGCCCCAGCATTTT. V and J are TRBV7-9 and TRBJ1-5; 7 nucleotides agree with TRBD1. V dropped 3 bases and J dropped 1; count of bases not matched to a gene: 6. The CDR3 length is 16 residues. Germline V gives CDR1 SEHNR, CDR2 FQNEAQ (reference sequence).

This clonotype was seen a few times. This rearrangement joins TRBV5-6 to TRBJ1-1, with 9 bases identical to TRBD1. The ends lost 4 bases at V and 1 base at J; junction bases unmatched: 5. CDR1 and CDR2 (germline): SGHDT, YYEEEE. The CDR3 sequence is 15 residues long. CDR3 region: CASSDRGQGNTEAFF. The CDR3, as DNA: TGTGCCAGCAGCGACCGGGGACAGGGGAACACTGAAGCTTTCTTT.

This clonotype occurred many times. The rearrangement uses TRBV12-3 or TRBV12-4 and TRBJ2-3; D may be TRBD1 (6 bases). V gave up 6 bases and J gave up 6 bases, with 10 bases separating them. The CDR3 contains 12 residues. CDR3 nucleotides: TGTGCCAGCAGGCCAGGGGAGGATACGCAGTATTTT. This sequence encodes CASRPGEDTQYF.

The chain is built from TRBV11-3 and TRBJ1-1, with D perhaps TRBD1 (6 bases). Germline V gene data show CDR1 as SGHNT and CDR2 as YENEEA. The CDR3 consists of 16 residues. V was shortened by 5 bases and J by 5 bases, with 21 bases between the two germline ends. Here the CDR3 reads CASSPKGGAPGTEAFF. The CDR3 DNA reads as TGTGCCAGCAGCCCTAAAGGGGGGGCGCCCGGGACTGAAGCTTTCTTT.

This clonotype was found a few times. The chain recombines TRBV20-1 with TRBJ2-4, with D perhaps matching TRBD2 (6 bases). The CDR3 has 16 amino acids. The V end was cut by 0 bases, the J end by 5 bases, with 17 bases between. Germline loops: CDR1 DFQATT, CDR2 SNEGSKA (reference sequence). The CDR3 sequence is CSARDGFRESQNIQYF. CDR3 in DNA: TGCAGTGCTAGAGATGGGTTCCGGGAGTCCCAAAACATTCAGTACTTC.

This clonotype has more than one count but fewer than ten. V usage is TRBV29-1 and J usage is TRBJ1-1; D is undetermined. Germline assignment: CDR1 SQVTM and CDR2 ANQGSEA. CDR3 length equals 13 residues. The V end lost 7 bases, the J end lost 0 bases, and 12 bases lay between the germline ends. The CDR3: CSGLGGVNTEAFF. Written as DNA, the CDR3 is TGCAGCGGACTGGGCGGGGTGAACACTGAAGCTTTCTTT.

There are many counts of this clonotype. The rearrangement joins TRBV7-7 to TRBJ2-3; D ambiguous. Trimming cost V 5 bases and J 0 bases, with 12 bases left between them. Germline V lookup: CDR1 SSHAT, CDR2 FNYEAQ (reference sequence). The CDR3 runs 15 residues. This CDR3 reads CASSALQSSTDTQYF. CDR3 bases: TGTGCCAGCAGCGCACTCCAGTCTAGCACAGATACGCAGTATTTT.

This clonotype was seen only a few times. V usage is TRBV10-3 and J usage is TRBJ1-2; tentative D call: TRBD1 (5 bases). V lost 2 bases, J lost 2 bases, and 15 bases lay in between. Per the germline V gene, CDR1 is ENHRY and CDR2 is SYGVKD. This CDR3 spans 16 amino acids. CDR3 amino acids: CAISEVWDGKNYGYTF. DNA of the CDR3: TGTGCCATCAGTGAGGTATGGGACGGGAAGAACTATGGCTACACCTTC.

This clonotype was seen repeatedly, ten times or more. V is TRBV12-3 or TRBV12-4 and J is TRBJ2-1, with a tentative D call TRBD2 (5 bases). This CDR3 is 15 amino acids long. With 3 bases removed from V and 2 bases from J, the gap between germline ends came to 11 bases. The CDR3, as DNA: TGTGCCAGCAGTTTTAGAGGGAGCACCTACAATGAGCAGTTCTTC. Its protein is CASSFRGSTYNEQFF.

This clonotype was observed a few times. V usage is TRBV19 and J usage is TRBJ2-7; 7 bases agree with TRBD1. J was trimmed by 6 bases and V by 1 base; bases with no gene match: 3. In germline, CDR1 is LNHDA, CDR2 SQIVND (reference sequence). The CDR3 is made up of 13 amino acids. The CDR3 DNA is TGTGCCAGTAGTATAGGGCCAGGGGGCGAGCAGTACTTC. It encodes CASSIGPGGEQYF.

This clonotype was seen a few times. J is TRBJ1-2 and V is TRBV5-1, with D tentatively TRBD1 (5 bases). This CDR3 is built from 16 residues. Germline CDR1 is SGHRS and CDR2 is YFSETQ. Trimming cost V 1 base and J 3 bases, with 16 bases left between them. Written as DNA, the CDR3 is TGCGCCAGCAGCTTGAGAGCCAGGGATAAGGACTATGGCTACACCTTC. It translates to CASSLRARDKDYGYTF.